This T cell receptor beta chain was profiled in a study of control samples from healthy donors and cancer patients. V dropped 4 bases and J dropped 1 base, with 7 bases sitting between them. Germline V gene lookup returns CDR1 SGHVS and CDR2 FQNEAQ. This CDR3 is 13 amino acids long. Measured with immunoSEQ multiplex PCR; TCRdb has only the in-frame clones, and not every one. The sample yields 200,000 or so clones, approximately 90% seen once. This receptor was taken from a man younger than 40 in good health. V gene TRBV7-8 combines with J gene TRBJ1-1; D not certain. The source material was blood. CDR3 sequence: CASSYGPNTEAFF. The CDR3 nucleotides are TGTGCCAGCAGCTATGGGCCGAACACTGAAGCTTTCTTT.